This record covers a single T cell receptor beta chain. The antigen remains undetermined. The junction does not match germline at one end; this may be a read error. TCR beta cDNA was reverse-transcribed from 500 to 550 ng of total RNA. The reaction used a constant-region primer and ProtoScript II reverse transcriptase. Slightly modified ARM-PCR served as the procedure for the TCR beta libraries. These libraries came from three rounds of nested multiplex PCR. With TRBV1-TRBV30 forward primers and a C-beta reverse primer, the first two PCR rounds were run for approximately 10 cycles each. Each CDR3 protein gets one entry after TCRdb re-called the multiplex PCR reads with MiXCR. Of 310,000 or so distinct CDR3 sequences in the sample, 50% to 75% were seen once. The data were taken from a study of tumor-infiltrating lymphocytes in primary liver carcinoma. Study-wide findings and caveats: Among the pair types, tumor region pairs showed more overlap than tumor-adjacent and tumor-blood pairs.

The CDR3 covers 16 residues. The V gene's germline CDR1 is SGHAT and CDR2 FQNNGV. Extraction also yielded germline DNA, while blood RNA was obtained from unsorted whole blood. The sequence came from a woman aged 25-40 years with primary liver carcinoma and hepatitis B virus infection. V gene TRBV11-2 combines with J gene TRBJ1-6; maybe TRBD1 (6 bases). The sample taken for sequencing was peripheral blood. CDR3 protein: CASSLGTSERDTPLHF. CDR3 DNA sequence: TGCGCCAGCAGCCTAGGGACATCGGAGAGGGATACACCCCTCCACTTT.